The entry below describes one TCR beta chain. This entry belongs to a study of blood T cell repertoires in COVID-19. The overall study: Acute-phase and convalescent COVID-19 samples originated in the United States, Italy and Spain.

The CDR3 consists of 15 residues. Germline V gives CDR1 SNHLY, CDR2 FYNNEI. V lost 8 bases and J lost 6; bases outside the gene matches: 11. Per the original data handling: Estimated nucleated cell counts came from reference gene primer amplification. Profiled with immunoSEQ multiplex PCR; TCRdb holds only in-frame clones, not every one. V, J and clone size were drawn from that table, and D and trimming were deduced from the DNA. The table records around 120,000 clones, around 83% of them present only once. The material sequenced was peripheral blood. The chain recombines TRBV2 with TRBJ2-2; 8 nucleotides match TRBD2. This TCR derives from a human donor in a cohort sampled during active COVID-19. CDR3: CASGFGTRSSGELFF. Here the CDR3 DNA reads TGTGCCAGCGGTTTCGGGACTAGATCGTCCGGGGAGCTGTTTTTT.